A single sample is the source of the 6 T cell receptor beta chains below, sequenced in a study of Ad26.COV2.S vaccination and SARS-CoV-2 variants. Only in-frame clones appear in the TCRdb table, and some are missing; sequencing was by immunoSEQ multiplex PCR. The sample carries roughly 420,000 clones, roughly nine tenths recorded once. Treatment denoted: about 20 received Ad26.COV2.S at low or high dose, single or two shots; five or six received placebo; per-sample allocation not given. Sampling was performed 63 days after the first vaccine or placebo injection. The specimen comprised peripheral blood, sampled in a trial of Ad26.COV2.S vaccine versus placebo. The receptors come from a person aged 18-65 years who received the Ad26.COV2.S COVID-19 vaccine or a placebo.

The chain is built from TRBV6-2 or TRBV6-3 and TRBJ1-3; D not resolved. The CDR3 totals 17 residues. The V gene's germline CDR1 is MNHEY and CDR2 SVGEGT. V was trimmed by 5 bases and J by 3 bases, leaving 20 bases between them. The CDR3 DNA is TGTGCCAGCAGTAAATACCCCACGGCGGGCGGTGGAAACACCATATATTTT. Protein sequence: CASSKYPTAGGGNTIYF.

This chain links TRBV9 with TRBJ2-3; 9 positions agree with TRBD2. The CDR3 has 15 amino acids. Germline CDR1 and CDR2: SGDLS and YYNGEE. V gave up 2 bases and J gave up 2 bases; unmatched junction bases: 3. CDR3: CASSVIAGVTDTQYF. The CDR3 DNA reads as TGTGCCAGCAGCGTCATAGCGGGAGTCACAGATACGCAGTATTTT.

This rearrangement joins TRBV12-3 or TRBV12-4 to TRBJ2-6, with unresolved D. This CDR3 spans 13 amino acids. Deletions cut 9 bases from V and 0 bases from J, with 6 bases between. DNA of the CDR3: TGTGCCAGTCAGTCCTCTGGGGCCAACGTCCTGACTTTC. Protein: CASQSSGANVLTF.

V is TRBV7-3 and J is TRBJ2-2, with D uncertain. The CDR3 totals 14 residues. The germline gives CDR1 SGHTA, CDR2 FQGTGA. Trimming removed 5 bases from V and 2 bases from J, with 9 bases in between. The chain's CDR3 is CASSPTPNTGELFF. In nucleotides, the CDR3 is TGTGCCAGCAGCCCAACACCCAACACCGGGGAGCTGTTTTTT.

This clone was seen just once. The chain joins TRBV11-3 to TRBJ1-1; the D is unclear. V was trimmed by 3 bases and J by 0 bases, leaving 8 bases between them. The germline V gene has CDR1 SGHNT and CDR2 YENEEA. The CDR3 runs 14 residues. As DNA, the CDR3 is TGTGCCAGCAGCTTGAGCCGCCTGAACACTGAAGCTTTCTTT. Protein product: CASSLSRLNTEAFF.

V and J are TRBV27 and TRBJ1-2, with D perhaps matching TRBD1 (6 bases). This CDR3 comprises 15 residues. The V gene lost 6 bases and the J gene lost 4 bases, with 18 bases spanning the gap. CDR1 and CDR2 from the germline V gene are MNHEY and SMNVEV (reference sequence). The CDR3 region is CASSPAGGRGYGYTF. CDR3 coding DNA: TGTGCCAGCAGCCCCGCCGGGGGGCGCGGCTATGGCTACACCTTC.